This passage covers 22 T cell receptor beta chains from one sample sequenced in a study of T cell repertoires in cytomegalovirus infection. TCRdb recomputed calls from the reads with MiXCR, one row per CDR3 protein. The sample has hundreds of thousands of distinct CDR3 sequences; 20% to 25% are singletons. The specimen sequenced was CD8+ T cells from PBMCs. The receptors here all came from a human donor in good health (CMV status not recorded). Some clones in this sample may be carry-over from other donors' samples.

The chain couples TRBV20-1 to TRBJ1-2; the D is unclear. The germline V gene has CDR1 DFQATT and CDR2 SNEGSKA (reference sequence). The CDR3 loop spans 15 amino acids. Trimming shortened V by 1 base and J by 3 bases, and 15 bases separated the two germline ends. Written as DNA, the CDR3 is TGCAGTGCTAGAGTAAGCGGGCACCCGGACTATGGCTACACCTTC. Translated, it gives CSARVSGHPDYGYTF.

V is TRBV12-3 or TRBV12-4 and J is TRBJ1-1; no clear D gene. Between the trimmed V and J ends, which lost 2 bases and 5 bases, there was a span of 12 bases. CDR3 length equals 14 residues. This chain's CDR3 is CASSLRRFVTEAFF. The CDR3, as DNA: TGTGCCAGCAGTTTAAGGAGGTTCGTGACTGAAGCTTTCTTT.

This clonotype has a count of ten or more. This sequence joins TRBV7-8 and TRBJ2-7; 10 nucleotides agree with TRBD1. With V trimmed by 3 bases and J by 2 bases, 4 bases remained unmatched. Germline-derived CDR1 and CDR2 are SGHVS and FQNEAQ. This CDR3 region has 15 residues. CDR3 nucleotide sequence: TGTGCCAGCAGCTTCAGGGACAGGGGACCCTACGAGCAGTACGTC. As protein: CASSFRDRGPYEQYV.

The sample holds a few counts of this clonotype. The CDR3 nucleotides are TGTGCCATCGGGTTGCTCTCTGGGGCCAACGTCCTGACTTTC. The encoded protein is CAIGLLSGANVLTF. The chain combines TRBV10-3 with TRBJ2-6; D gene unclear. Germline CDR1 is ENHRY and CDR2 is SYGVKD. The CDR3 runs to 14 residues. Trimming cost V 8 bases and J 0 bases, with 8 bases left between them.

This clonotype was recorded a few times. The chain has TRBV20-1 and TRBJ2-7, with D perhaps given as TRBD1 or TRBD2 (6 bases each). Germline CDR1 reads DFQATT; CDR2 reads SNEGSKA (reference sequence). The V gene lost 2 bases and the J gene lost 0 bases, with 17 bases spanning the gap. This CDR3 has 16 amino acids. The CDR3 here is CSARIKGGLRSYEQYF. The CDR3 nucleotides read TGCAGTGCTAGAATCAAGGGGGGACTTCGCTCCTACGAGCAGTACTTC.

This clonotype was counted at least ten times. The chain carries TRBV7-8 and TRBJ2-7; D unresolved. The length of the CDR3 is 13 residues. Germline V CDR1 and CDR2: SGHVS, FQNEAQ. The V end was cut by 3 bases, the J end by 6 bases, with 12 bases between. In nucleotides, the CDR3 is TGTGCCAGCAGCTTCTCTCCGGGCGCCGAGCAGTACGTC. Its protein product is CASSFSPGAEQYV.

The chain couples TRBV4-1 to TRBJ2-3; a possible D gene is TRBD2 (5 bases). There are 17 residues in the CDR3. V was clipped by 4 bases and J by 4 bases, with 21 bases between them. The germline gives CDR1 MGHRA, CDR2 YSYEKL. CDR3 amino acids: CASSLTQQDSRADTQYF. The CDR3 DNA is TGCGCCAGCAGCCTCACCCAGCAGGACTCCCGTGCAGATACGCAGTATTTT.

This chain joins TRBV20-1 and TRBJ1-1; the match to TRBD1 covers 7 bases. Germline V gene data show CDR1 as DFQATT and CDR2 as SNEGSKA (reference sequence). This CDR3 spans 15 amino acids. V lost 6 bases to trimming and J lost 5 bases; unmatched junction nucleotides: 15. CDR3 sequence (DNA): TGCAGTGCCAGAAAACAGGGGCCGCGATGGACTGAAGCTTTCTTT. Amino acids: CSARKQGPRWTEAFF.

In its sample, this clonotype was seen many times. The chain combines TRBV7-8 with TRBJ1-2; D remains unclear. The CDR3 runs to 15 residues. Germline CDR1 and CDR2: SGHVS and FQNEAQ. Trimming left V 1 base short and J 4 bases short, with 13 bases between. The CDR3 DNA sequence: TGTGCCAGCAGCTTAGAGGAGAATTCTGTCTATGGCTACACCTTC. Its translation: CASSLEENSVYGYTF.

This clonotype was recorded a few times. The chain employs TRBV2 and TRBJ2-1; D is perhaps TRBD1 (5 bases). Germline assignment: CDR1 SNHLY and CDR2 FYNNEI. The CDR3 sequence is 16 residues long. The V and J ends lost 8 bases and 0 bases respectively, with 17 bases between them. The CDR3 DNA is TGTGCCAGCGAGTCCAGGGCCGGCCACTCCTACAATGAGCAGTTCTTC. Translated, it gives CASESRAGHSYNEQFF. Together with reference TRBV2 and TRBJ2-1, the CDR3 gives the full variable domain: EPEVTQTPSHQVTQMGQEVILRCVPISNHLYFYWYRQILGQKVEFLVSFYNNEISEKSEIFDDQFSVERPDGSNFTLKIRSTKLEDSAMYFCASESRAGHSYNEQFFGPGTRLTVL.

This clonotype turned up a few times. The chain links TRBV6-6 to TRBJ2-3, with D unresolved. The germline V gene has CDR1 MNHNY and CDR2 SVGAGI (reference sequence). Trimming cost V 4 bases and J 0 bases, with 14 bases left between them. The length of the CDR3 is 16 residues. Here the CDR3 reads CASSLGQLSSTDTQYF. The DNA of the CDR3 is TGTGCCAGCAGTTTAGGGCAGCTGTCTAGCACAGATACGCAGTATTTT.

This clonotype was counted only a few times. This sequence joins TRBV20-1 and TRBJ1-2, with 7 positions matching TRBD1. Germline trimming cut 5 bases from V and 3 bases from J; bases unmatched to any gene: 9. CDR1 is DFQATT and CDR2 is SNEGSKA in the germline V gene (reference sequence). This CDR3 contains 14 residues. As DNA, the CDR3 is TGCAGTGCTCCAGGGGGAGGTTTGGACTATGGCTACACCTTC. Amino acid sequence: CSAPGGGLDYGYTF.

This rearrangement joins TRBV20-1 to TRBJ2-7; D may be TRBD1 or TRBD2 (6 bases each). The CDR3 is 17 residues long. The germline V and J ends were trimmed by 0 bases and 6 bases, with 24 bases remaining between them. Germline CDR1 is DFQATT and CDR2 is SNEGSKA (reference sequence). CDR3 in amino acids: CSARDRGQEGGTGEQYF. The CDR3, as DNA: TGCAGTGCTAGAGATCGGGGTCAGGAGGGGGGAACTGGCGAGCAGTACTTC.

This clonotype was seen at least ten times. The chain uses TRBV7-2 and TRBJ2-3; D uncertain. The CDR3 is 14 residues long. V lost 3 bases and J 0 bases, leaving 7 bases between the germline ends. Germline-derived CDR1 and CDR2 are SGHTA and FQGNSA. The CDR3 region is CASSFHPSTDTQYF. CDR3 in DNA: TGTGCCAGCAGCTTCCATCCTAGCACAGATACGCAGTATTTT.

This clonotype was counted between two and nine times. The chain carries TRBV12-3 or TRBV12-4 and TRBJ1-5; D is uncertain. CDR3 length: 11 residues. The V end lost 0 bases, the J end lost 8 bases, and 2 bases lay between the germline ends. The CDR3: CASSLAEPQHF. The CDR3 DNA sequence: TGTGCCAGCAGTTTAGCTGAGCCCCAGCATTTT.

The rearrangement uses TRBV2 and TRBJ2-3; TRBD1 matches 9 bases. Germline CDR1 SNHLY, CDR2 FYNNEI. CDR3 length: 13 residues. With 8 bases clipped from V and 6 bases from J, the junction kept 6 bases outside the gene matches. DNA for the CDR3: TGTGCCAGCTGGGACAGGGTTTTGGATACGCAGTATTTT. Amino acid sequence: CASWDRVLDTQYF.

The chain links TRBV14 to TRBJ1-2, with D perhaps matching TRBD1 (5 bases). Trimming left V 5 bases short and J 7 bases short, with 14 bases between. The CDR3 consists of 13 residues. CDR1 is SGHDN, CDR2 FVKESK, per germline. CDR3 in DNA: TGTGCCAGCAGCGGGGACGGGTACCTTGGCTACACCTTC. Translation gives CASSGDGYLGYTF.

This sequence joins TRBV14 and TRBJ2-7; no clear D. The CDR3 sequence is 14 residues long. V gave up 1 base and J gave up 3 bases, with 10 bases separating them. CDR1 and CDR2 from the germline V gene are SGHDN and FVKESK. CDR3: CASSQGPWHYEQYF. The CDR3 DNA reads as TGTGCCAGCAGCCAAGGTCCGTGGCACTACGAGCAGTACTTC.

This clonotype occurred many times. The chain recombines TRBV7-9 with TRBJ2-1; either TRBD1 or TRBD2 may supply D (5 bases each). Germline loops: CDR1 SEHNR, CDR2 FQNEAQ (reference sequence). Trimming took 5 bases from V and 6 from J, leaving 14 bases between them. The CDR3 spans 14 residues. CDR3 in amino acids: CASSPRDQRNEQFF. CDR3 nucleotides: TGTGCCAGCAGCCCCCGGGACCAACGCAATGAGCAGTTCTTC.

This rearrangement joins TRBV25-1 to TRBJ2-3, with TRBD2 matching 14 bases. Germline loops: CDR1 MGHDK, CDR2 SYGVNS. The CDR3 runs to 16 residues. Germline trimming cut 6 bases from V and 2 bases from J; bases unmatched to any gene: 4. The CDR3 region has the DNA TGTGCCAGCAGCCGACTAGCGGGGGGGAACACAGATACGCAGTATTTT. Translation: CASSRLAGGNTDTQYF.

The chain couples TRBV7-6 to TRBJ2-3; no definite D call. The CDR3 contains 14 residues. From germline, CDR1 is SGHVS and CDR2 FNYEAQ. The germline V and J ends were trimmed by 5 bases and 3 bases, with 12 bases remaining between them. CDR3 amino acids: CASSLGRLTDTQYF. CDR3 bases: TGTGCCAGCAGCCTGGGAAGGCTTACAGATACGCAGTATTTT. The full variable domain, its missing parts supplied by reference TRBV7-6 and TRBJ2-3, is GAGVSQSPRYKVTKRGQDVALRCDPISGHVSLYWYRQALGQGPEFLTYFNYEAQQDKSGLPNDRFSAERPEGSISTLTIQRTEQRDSAMYRCASSLGRLTDTQYFGPGTRLTVL.

At least ten counts were recorded for this clonotype. J is TRBJ2-5 and V is TRBV28; no definite D call. Germline CDR1 reads MDHEN; CDR2 reads SYDVKM. The CDR3 length is 13 residues. V lost 3 bases, J lost 5 bases, and 10 bases lay in between. The CDR3 coding sequence is TGTGCCAGCAGTTTCCCCGAGCATGAGACCCAGTACTTC. This gives the protein CASSFPEHETQYF.